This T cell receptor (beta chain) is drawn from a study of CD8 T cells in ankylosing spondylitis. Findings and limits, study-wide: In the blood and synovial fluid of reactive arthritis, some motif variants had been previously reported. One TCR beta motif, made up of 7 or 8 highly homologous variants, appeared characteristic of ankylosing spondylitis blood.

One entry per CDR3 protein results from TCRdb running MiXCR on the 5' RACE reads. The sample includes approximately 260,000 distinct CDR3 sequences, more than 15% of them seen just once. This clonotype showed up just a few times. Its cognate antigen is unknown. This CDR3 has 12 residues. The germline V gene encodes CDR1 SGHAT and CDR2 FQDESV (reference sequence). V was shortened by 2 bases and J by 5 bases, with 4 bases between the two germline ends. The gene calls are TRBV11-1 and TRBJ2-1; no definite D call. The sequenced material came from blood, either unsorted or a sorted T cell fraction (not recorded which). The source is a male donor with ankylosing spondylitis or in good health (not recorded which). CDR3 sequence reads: CASSLPNNEQFF. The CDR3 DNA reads TGTGCCAGCAGCTTACCGAACAATGAGCAGTTCTTC.